A selection of T cell receptor beta chains follows, all from one sample in a study of cytomegalovirus exposure and HLA in healthy donors. The table came from immunoSEQ multiplex PCR; TCRdb's copy has only in-frame clones and leaves some out. The data show 110,000 to 150,000 clones, 65% to 85% seen once. Sequenced: PBMCs. These receptors were taken from a male donor in good health and CMV-seronegative. Each CDR3 is given with its conserved first and last residue. Clone size is not always given. Where it is, it says once, few, many or a class for expanded clones.

V gene	clone size	J gene	CDR3 protein
TRBV7-9	NA	TRBJ1-5	CARLNGVFNQPQHF
TRBV21-1	NA	TRBJ2-4	CASSRFPWGGEKNIQYF
TRBV5-5	NA	TRBJ1-3	CASSLASGLGNTIYF
TRBV19	once	TRBJ2-7	CASSPEQPGQGYEQYF
TRBV29-1	NA	TRBJ1-1	CSVVKFWAGRNTEAFF
TRBV6-5	NA	TRBJ2-2	CASSYAGSANTGELFF
TRBV9	few	TRBJ2-2	CASSVQGAVTGELFF
TRBV5-6	NA	TRBJ2-5	CASSSTGTEETQYF
TRBV4-2	NA	TRBJ1-2	CASSQDQGADYGYTF
TRBV9	NA	TRBJ2-2	CASSLQGVGTGELFF